This T cell receptor beta chain emerged from a study of shared clonotypes between healthy human individuals. Naive CD8 cells lacked CD45RO and underwent positive selection for CCR7, leaving out terminally differentiated effector memory CD45RA+ cells. In the case of this clone: The antigen remains unidentified. The sample contains more than one DNA sequence encoding this CDR3.

Study-level points and caveats: Sequencing of the sorted subsets was shown by rarefaction to be incomplete despite large depth.

It was at deep level that the assay was run. Measured with immunoSEQ multiplex PCR; TCRdb has only the in-frame clones, and not every one. The sample has under 1 million clones, roughly 96% seen once. This CDR3 contains 13 residues. The germline V gene has CDR1 MNHEY and CDR2 SMNVEV (reference sequence). Between the trimmed V and J ends, which lost 3 bases and 4 bases, there was a span of 10 bases. Specimen: naive CD8+ T cells sorted from blood. The chain employs TRBV27 and TRBJ2-7; TRBD2 is a possible D gene (5 bases). The origin of this receptor is a man between 25 and 39 years old in good health. The CDR3, as DNA: TGTGCCAGCAGTTTGAGGGAAGGTTACGAGCAGTACTTC. It is translated as CASSLREGYEQYF.